This TCR beta chain appears in the sequencing data of a study of cytomegalovirus exposure and HLA in healthy donors. Study results and caveats: Later analysis associated a missense DCLRE1C variant with TCR beta V- and J-gene trimming. Whilst most TCR sequences proved rare, a subset of public TCRs occurred across many donors. The authors enumerated around 150 TCR beta chains as linked to cytomegalovirus.

PCR employed 60 Vbeta and 13 Jbeta primers. Clones were sequenced by immunoSEQ multiplex PCR, and TCRdb holds only the in-frame ones, with some missing. The sample carries about 140,000 clones, over 60% recorded once. The CDR3 spans 13 residues. Germline CDR1 and CDR2: GTSNPN and SVGIG (reference sequence). Trimming shortened V by 1 base and J by 0 bases, and 4 bases separated the two germline ends. This clone was seen a single time. Its antigen is unidentified. The specimen sequenced was PBMCs. This sequence originates from a man aged 35-49 years in good health and CMV-seropositive. This sequence joins TRBV30 and TRBJ1-3; the D is unclear. CDR3 loop: CAWSASSGNTIYF. CDR3 bases: TGTGCCTGGAGTGCGAGCTCTGGAAACACCATATATTTT.